This entry concerns a single T cell receptor (beta chain). As yet, its antigen is unknown. These data belong to a study of T cell responses to AZD1222 COVID-19 vaccine. Study-wide points: Recipients of AZD1222 seropositive at baseline numbered only 5 or 6. Two AZD1222 doses significantly raised spike-specific TCR breadth and depth over controls.

The repertoire was sequenced with immunoSEQ multiplex PCR; TCRdb's copy has only in-frame clones and lacks some. The repertoire has 150,000 or so clones, around 92% of them found once; the top ten carry over 0.7%. In germline, CDR1 is SGHRS, CDR2 YFSETQ. The J segment lost 1 base and the V segment lost 2 bases, leaving 4 bases of the junction unmatched. CDR3 length: 15 amino acids. The sequenced sample was peripheral blood, obtained on day 0 of AZD1222 vaccination. The TCR originated in an adult in good health. The V and J genes are TRBV5-1 and TRBJ2-7; TRBD2 aligns across 9 bases. In DNA form, the CDR3 reads TGCGCCAGCAGCTTTAGCGGGGGCCAATCCTACGAGCAGTACTTC. This translates into CASSFSGGQSYEQYF. Combining the CDR3 with reference TRBV5-1 and TRBJ2-7 gives the whole variable domain KAGVTQTPRYLIKTRGQQVTLSCSPISGHRSVSWYQQTPGQGLQFLFEYFSETQRNKGNFPGRFSGRQFSNSRSEMNVSTLELGDSALYLCASSFSGGQSYEQYFGPGTRLTVT.